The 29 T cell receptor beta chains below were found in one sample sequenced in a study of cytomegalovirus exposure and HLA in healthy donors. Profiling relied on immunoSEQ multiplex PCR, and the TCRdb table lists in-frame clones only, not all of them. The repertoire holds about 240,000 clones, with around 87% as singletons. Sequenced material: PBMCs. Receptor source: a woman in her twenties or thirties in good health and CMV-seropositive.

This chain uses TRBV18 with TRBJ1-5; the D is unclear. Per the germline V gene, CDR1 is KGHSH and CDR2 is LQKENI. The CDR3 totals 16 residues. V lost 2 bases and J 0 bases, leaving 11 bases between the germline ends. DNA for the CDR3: TGTGCCAGCTCACCAACGGGAAGTAATAGCAATCAGCCCCAGCATTTT. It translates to CASSPTGSNSNQPQHF.

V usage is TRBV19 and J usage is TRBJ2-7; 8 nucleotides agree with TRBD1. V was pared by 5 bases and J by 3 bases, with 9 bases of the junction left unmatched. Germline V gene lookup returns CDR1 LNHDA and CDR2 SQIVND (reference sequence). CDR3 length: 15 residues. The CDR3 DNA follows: TGTGCCAGTAGTTCCCCCATGACAGGGGACTACGAGCAGTACTTC. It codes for CASSSPMTGDYEQYF.

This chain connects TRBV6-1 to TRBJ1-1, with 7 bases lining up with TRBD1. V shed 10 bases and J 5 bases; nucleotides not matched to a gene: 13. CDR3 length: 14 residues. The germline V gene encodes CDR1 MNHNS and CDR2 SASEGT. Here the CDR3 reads CATRFGAGGTEAFF. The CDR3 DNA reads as TGTGCCACCAGATTTGGGGCAGGGGGAACTGAAGCTTTCTTT.

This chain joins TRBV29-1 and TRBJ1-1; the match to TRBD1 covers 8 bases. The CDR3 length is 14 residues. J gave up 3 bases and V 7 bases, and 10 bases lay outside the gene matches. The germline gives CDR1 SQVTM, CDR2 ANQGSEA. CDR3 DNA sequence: TGCAGCGGACAACAGGGGGGTTCGGACACTGAAGCTTTCTTT. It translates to CSGQQGGSDTEAFF.

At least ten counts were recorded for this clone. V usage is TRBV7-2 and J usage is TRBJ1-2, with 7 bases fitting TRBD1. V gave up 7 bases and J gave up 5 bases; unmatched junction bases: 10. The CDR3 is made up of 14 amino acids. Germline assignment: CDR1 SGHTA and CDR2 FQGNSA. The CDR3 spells CASTLGQAAYGYTF. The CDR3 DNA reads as TGTGCCAGCACCCTTGGACAGGCGGCTTATGGCTACACCTTC.

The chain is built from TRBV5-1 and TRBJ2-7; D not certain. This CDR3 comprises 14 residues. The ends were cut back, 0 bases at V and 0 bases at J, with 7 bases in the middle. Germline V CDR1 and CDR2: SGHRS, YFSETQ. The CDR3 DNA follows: TGCGCCAGCAGCTTGGGGCCGTTCTCCTACGAGCAGTACTTC. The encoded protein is CASSLGPFSYEQYF.

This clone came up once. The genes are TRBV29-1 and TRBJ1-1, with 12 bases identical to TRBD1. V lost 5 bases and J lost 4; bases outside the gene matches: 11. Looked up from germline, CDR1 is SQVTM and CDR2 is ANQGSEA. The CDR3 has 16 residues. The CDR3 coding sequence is TGCAGCGTTTTAATAGGGACAGGGGGCTGGGGCACTGAAGCTTTCTTT. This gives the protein CSVLIGTGGWGTEAFF.

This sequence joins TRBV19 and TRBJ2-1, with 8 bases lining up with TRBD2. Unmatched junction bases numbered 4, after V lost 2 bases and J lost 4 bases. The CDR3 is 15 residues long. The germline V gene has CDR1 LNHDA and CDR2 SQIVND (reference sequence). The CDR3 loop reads CASSIMASGYNEQFF. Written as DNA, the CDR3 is TGTGCCAGTAGTATAATGGCTAGCGGGTACAATGAGCAGTTCTTC.

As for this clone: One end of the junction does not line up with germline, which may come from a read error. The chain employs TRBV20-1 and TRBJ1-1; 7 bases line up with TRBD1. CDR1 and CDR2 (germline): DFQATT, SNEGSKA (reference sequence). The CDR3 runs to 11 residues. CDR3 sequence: CSARNRGGLSF. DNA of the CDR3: TGCAGTGCACGGAACAGGGGCGGGCTCTCCTTT.

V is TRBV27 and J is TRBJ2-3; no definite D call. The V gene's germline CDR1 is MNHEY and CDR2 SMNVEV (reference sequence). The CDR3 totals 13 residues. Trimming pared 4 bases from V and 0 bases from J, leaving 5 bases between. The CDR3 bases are TGTGCCAGCAGTTCCCTGAGCACAGATACGCAGTATTTT. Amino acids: CASSSLSTDTQYF.

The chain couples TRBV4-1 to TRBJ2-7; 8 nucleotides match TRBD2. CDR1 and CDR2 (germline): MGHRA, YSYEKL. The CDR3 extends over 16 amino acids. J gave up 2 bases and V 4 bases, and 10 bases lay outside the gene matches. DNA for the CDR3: TGCGCCAGCAGCCCGCTGGGAGCGGGAGCCCCCTACGAGCAGTACTTC. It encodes CASSPLGAGAPYEQYF.

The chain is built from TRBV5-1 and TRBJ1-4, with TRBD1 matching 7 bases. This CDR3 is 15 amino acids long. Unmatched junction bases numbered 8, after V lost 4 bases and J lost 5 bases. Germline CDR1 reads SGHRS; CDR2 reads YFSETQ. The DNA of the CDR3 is TGCGCCAGCAGCACGGGACAGCCGTTCAATGAAAAACTGTTTTTT. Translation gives CASSTGQPFNEKLFF.

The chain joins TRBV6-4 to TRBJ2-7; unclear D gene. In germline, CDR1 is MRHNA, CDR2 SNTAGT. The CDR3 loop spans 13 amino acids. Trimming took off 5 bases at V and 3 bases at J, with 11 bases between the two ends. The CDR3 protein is CASSSGAVYEQYF. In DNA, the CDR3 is TGTGCCAGCAGTTCGGGTGCCGTCTACGAGCAGTACTTC.

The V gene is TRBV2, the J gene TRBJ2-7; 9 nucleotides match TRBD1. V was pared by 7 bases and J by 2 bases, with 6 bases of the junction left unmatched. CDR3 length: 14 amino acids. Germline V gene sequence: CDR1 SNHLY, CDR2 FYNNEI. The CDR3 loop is CASTGTGMTYEQYF. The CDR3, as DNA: TGTGCCAGCACGGGGACAGGGATGACCTACGAGCAGTACTTC.

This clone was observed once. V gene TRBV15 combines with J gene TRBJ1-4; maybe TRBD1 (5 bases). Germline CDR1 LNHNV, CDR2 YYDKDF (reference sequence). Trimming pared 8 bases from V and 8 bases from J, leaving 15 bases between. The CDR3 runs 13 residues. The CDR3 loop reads CATQGLLGEKLFF. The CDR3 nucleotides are TGTGCCACCCAGGGATTGCTAGGCGAAAAACTGTTTTTT.

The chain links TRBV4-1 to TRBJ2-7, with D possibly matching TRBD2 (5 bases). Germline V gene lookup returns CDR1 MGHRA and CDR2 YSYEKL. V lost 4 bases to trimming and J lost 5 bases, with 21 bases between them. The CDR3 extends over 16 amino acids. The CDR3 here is CASSRWTVRGSHEQYF. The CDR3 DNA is TGCGCCAGCAGCCGATGGACGGTCCGAGGGTCCCACGAGCAGTACTTC.

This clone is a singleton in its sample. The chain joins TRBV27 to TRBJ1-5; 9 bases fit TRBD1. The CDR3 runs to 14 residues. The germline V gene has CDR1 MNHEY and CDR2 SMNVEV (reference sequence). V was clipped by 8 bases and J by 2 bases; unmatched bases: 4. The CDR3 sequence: CASSDRGGNQPQHF. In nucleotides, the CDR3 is TGTGCCAGCTCGGACAGGGGCGGCAATCAGCCCCAGCATTTT.

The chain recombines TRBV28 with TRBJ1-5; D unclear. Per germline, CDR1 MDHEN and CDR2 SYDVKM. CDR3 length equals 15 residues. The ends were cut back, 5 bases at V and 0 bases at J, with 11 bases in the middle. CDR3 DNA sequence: TGTGCCAGCAGTCTGGAGGAGTATAGCAATCAGCCCCAGCATTTT. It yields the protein CASSLEEYSNQPQHF.

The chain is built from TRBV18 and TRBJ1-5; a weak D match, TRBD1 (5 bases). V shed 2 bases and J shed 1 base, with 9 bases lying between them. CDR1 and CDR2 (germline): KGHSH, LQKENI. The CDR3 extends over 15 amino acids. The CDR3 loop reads CASSPSGGSNQPQHF. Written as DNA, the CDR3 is TGTGCCAGCTCACCATCCGGGGGGAGCAATCAGCCCCAGCATTTT.

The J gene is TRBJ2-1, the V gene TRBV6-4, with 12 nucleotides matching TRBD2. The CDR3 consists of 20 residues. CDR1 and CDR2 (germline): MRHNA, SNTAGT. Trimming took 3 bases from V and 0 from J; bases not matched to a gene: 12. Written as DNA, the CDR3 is TGTGCCAGCAGTGAACAACCGGGACTAGCGGGTCTTAGCTCCTACAATGAGCAGTTCTTC. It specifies CASSEQPGLAGLSSYNEQFF.

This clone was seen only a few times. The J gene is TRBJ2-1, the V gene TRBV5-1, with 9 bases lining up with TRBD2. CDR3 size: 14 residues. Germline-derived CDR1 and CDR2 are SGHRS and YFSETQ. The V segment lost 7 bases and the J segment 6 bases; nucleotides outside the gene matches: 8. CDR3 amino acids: CASRTGLASNEQFF. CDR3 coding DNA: TGCGCCAGCCGAACGGGACTAGCCTCCAATGAGCAGTTCTTC. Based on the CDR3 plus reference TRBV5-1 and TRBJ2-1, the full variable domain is KAGVTQTPRYLIKTRGQQVTLSCSPISGHRSVSWYQQTPGQGLQFLFEYFSETQRNKGNFPGRFSGRQFSNSRSEMNVSTLELGDSALYLCASRTGLASNEQFFGPGTRLTVL.

The DNA for the CDR3 is TGTGCCAGCAGCTTAGTCGACAGGCCCTCCTACGAGCAGTACTTC. Translated, it gives CASSLVDRPSYEQYF. The rearrangement uses TRBV11-3 and TRBJ2-7, with D possibly TRBD1 on 6 matching bases. This CDR3 has 15 residues. Germline lookup yields CDR1 SGHNT and CDR2 YENEEA. The ends were cut back, 1 base at V and 0 bases at J, with 10 bases in the middle.

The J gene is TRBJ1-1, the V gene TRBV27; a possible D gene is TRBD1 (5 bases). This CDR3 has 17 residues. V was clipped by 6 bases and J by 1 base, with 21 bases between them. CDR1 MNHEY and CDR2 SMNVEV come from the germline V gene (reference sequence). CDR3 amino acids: CASSLRGMATWNTEAFF. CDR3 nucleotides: TGTGCCAGCAGCTTAAGGGGTATGGCAACATGGAACACTGAAGCTTTCTTT.

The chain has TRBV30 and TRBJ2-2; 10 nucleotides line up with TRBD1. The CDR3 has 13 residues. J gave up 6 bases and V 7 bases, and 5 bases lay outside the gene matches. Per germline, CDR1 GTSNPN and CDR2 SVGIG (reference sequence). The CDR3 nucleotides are TGTGCCTTCCGGGACAGGGGACCCGGGGAGCTGTTTTTT. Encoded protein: CAFRDRGPGELFF.

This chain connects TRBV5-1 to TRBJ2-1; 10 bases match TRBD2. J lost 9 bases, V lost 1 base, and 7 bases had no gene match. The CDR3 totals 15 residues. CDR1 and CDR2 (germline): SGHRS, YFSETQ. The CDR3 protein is CASSLPAGGRGEQFF. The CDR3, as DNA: TGCGCCAGCAGCTTGCCAGCGGGAGGGCGGGGTGAGCAGTTCTTC. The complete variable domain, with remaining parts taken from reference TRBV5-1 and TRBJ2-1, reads KAGVTQTPRYLIKTRGQQVTLSCSPISGHRSVSWYQQTPGQGLQFLFEYFSETQRNKGNFPGRFSGRQFSNSRSEMNVSTLELGDSALYLCASSLPAGGRGEQFFGPGTRLTVL.

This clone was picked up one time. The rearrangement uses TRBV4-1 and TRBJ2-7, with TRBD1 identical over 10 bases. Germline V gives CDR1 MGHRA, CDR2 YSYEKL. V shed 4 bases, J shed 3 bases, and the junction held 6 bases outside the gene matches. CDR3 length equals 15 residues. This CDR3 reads CASSLPGQGIYEQYF. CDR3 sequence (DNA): TGCGCCAGCAGCCTACCGGGACAGGGGATCTACGAGCAGTACTTC.

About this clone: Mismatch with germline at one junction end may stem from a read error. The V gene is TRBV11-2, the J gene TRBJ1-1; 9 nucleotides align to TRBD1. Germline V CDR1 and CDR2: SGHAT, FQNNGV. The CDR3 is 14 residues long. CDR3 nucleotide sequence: TGTGCCAGCAGGTTAGACAGGGGGATCCCTGAAGCTTTCTTT. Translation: CASRLDRGIPEAFF. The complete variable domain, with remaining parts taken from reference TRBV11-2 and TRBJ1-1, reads EAGVAQSPRYKIIEKRQSVAFWCNPISGHATLYWYQQILGQGPKLLIQFQNNGVVDDSQLPKDRFSAERLKGVDSTLKIQPAKLEDSAVYLCASRLDRGIPEAFFGQGTRLTVV.

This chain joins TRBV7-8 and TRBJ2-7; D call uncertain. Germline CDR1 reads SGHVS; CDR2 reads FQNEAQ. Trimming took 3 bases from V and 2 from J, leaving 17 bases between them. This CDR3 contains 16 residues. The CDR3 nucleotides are TGTGCCAGCAGCTTGAGGTCTCTACACGATGCCTACGAGCAGTACTTC. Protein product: CASSLRSLHDAYEQYF.

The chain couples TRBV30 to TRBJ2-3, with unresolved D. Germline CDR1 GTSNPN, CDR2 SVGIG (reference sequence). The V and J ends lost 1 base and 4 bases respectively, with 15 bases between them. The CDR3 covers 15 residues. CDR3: CAWSARKLVPDTQYF. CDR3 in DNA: TGTGCCTGGAGTGCTAGAAAACTTGTCCCAGATACGCAGTATTTT.